Following are 27 T cell receptor beta chains from one sample sequenced in a study of post-analysis software for immune sequencing data. General study points: The study found TRBV5-6, TRBV5-1 and TRBV20-1 among five TRBV segments more frequent in patients than controls.

Which antigens these TCRs recognize remains unknown. Prepared libraries of TCR beta cDNA carried unique molecular identifiers. TCRdb reanalysed the PCR reads using MiXCR and keeps one entry per CDR3 protein. This table holds fewer than 850,000 distinct CDR3 sequences, just over 45% found once. Sequencing used blood. The source of these receptors is a girl aged 10 to 17 with multiple sclerosis.

The chain recombines TRBV7-9 with TRBJ2-6; D uncertain. CDR1 is SEHNR, CDR2 FQNEAQ, per germline (reference sequence). The CDR3 extends over 15 amino acids. V shed 2 bases and J shed 0 bases, with 5 bases lying between them. CDR3 region: CASSLLNSGANVLTF. CDR3 nucleotides: TGTGCCAGCAGCTTACTAAACTCTGGGGCCAACGTCCTGACTTTC.

The chain has TRBV5-1 and TRBJ2-4, with 7 bases lining up with TRBD1. The J call is in doubt because the DNA end fits TRBJ2-7 better. The CDR3 is 15 residues long. From germline, CDR1 is SGHRS and CDR2 YFSETQ. CDR3 DNA: TGCGCCAGCAGCTGGGACACAGGGGCGGAATACGAGCAGTACTTC. Protein: CASSWDTGAEYEQYF.

The chain carries TRBV7-6 and TRBJ1-1; D uncertain. This CDR3 has 17 amino acids. V was clipped by 7 bases and J by 3 bases, with 24 bases between them. Germline loops: CDR1 SGHVS, CDR2 FNYEAQ. The CDR3 sequence: CASTSEGPLPWDTEAFF. CDR3 nucleotides: TGTGCCAGCACCTCCGAAGGGCCCCTCCCTTGGGACACTGAAGCTTTCTTT.

The gene calls are TRBV11-1 and TRBJ2-1, with TRBD2 identical over 9 bases. The ends lost 2 bases at V and 13 bases at J; junction bases unmatched: 18. Germline CDR1 is SGHAT and CDR2 is FQDESV (reference sequence). CDR3 size: 17 residues. The CDR3 is CASSLSQREVQSGDQFF. CDR3 sequence (DNA): TGTGCCAGCAGCTTAAGCCAGCGGGAGGTCCAATCGGGTGACCAGTTCTTC.

The V call is TRBV29-1, the J call TRBJ1-2; possibly TRBD1 for D (5 bases). V lost 6 bases, J lost 8 bases, and 10 bases lay in between. The CDR3 spans 10 residues. Germline V gene lookup returns CDR1 SQVTM and CDR2 ANQGSEA. CDR3 DNA sequence: TGCAGCGTCCCTGGGGGGGGCTACACCTTC. It specifies CSVPGGGYTF.

The gene calls are TRBV20-1 and TRBJ1-5; D gene ambiguous. Trimming pared 6 bases from V and 5 bases from J, leaving 14 bases between. This CDR3 comprises 13 residues. Germline assignment: CDR1 DFQATT and CDR2 SNEGSKA (reference sequence). The CDR3 nucleotides read TGCAGTGCGGAAAAGGGCTACGATCAGCCCCAGCATTTT. Amino acid sequence: CSAEKGYDQPQHF.

The table lists this clonotype with a few counts. The CDR3 here is CASTIGTSGWYEQFF. The CDR3 coding sequence is TGTGCCAGCACCATTGGGACTAGCGGGTGGTATGAGCAGTTCTTC. The genes are TRBV12-3 or TRBV12-4 and TRBJ2-1, with TRBD2 matching over 12 bases. V shed 7 bases, J shed 8 bases, and the junction held 9 bases outside the gene matches. The CDR3 has 15 amino acids.

This clonotype has only a few counts. CDR3 sequence (DNA): TGTGCCAGCAGCCACCGGGCGGGCTGGGGAGAGACCCAGTACTTC. Translation: CASSHRAGWGETQYF. The chain is built from TRBV3-1 and TRBJ2-7, with a tentative D call TRBD2 (5 bases). The assigned J gene may be wrong: the sequence end matches TRBJ2-5 better. This CDR3 contains 15 residues. Germline assignment: CDR1 LGHDT and CDR2 YNNKEL (reference sequence).

This clonotype was seen repeatedly, ten times or more. CDR3 loop: CASSYAPGRGANVLTF. DNA of the CDR3: TGTGCCAGCAGTTACGCTCCGGGTCGTGGGGCCAACGTCCTGACTTTC. The chain combines TRBV6-5 with TRBJ2-6; D is undetermined. Germline V gene sequence: CDR1 MNHEY, CDR2 SVGAGI. The CDR3 contains 16 residues. V was cut by 2 bases and J by 3 bases, with 11 bases left in between.

There are a few counts of this clonotype. J is TRBJ2-4 and V is TRBV20-1, with no clear D. This CDR3 contains 12 residues. Trimming left V 4 bases short and J 5 bases short, with 9 bases between. Germline V gene lookup returns CDR1 DFQATT and CDR2 SNEGSKA (reference sequence). The CDR3 loop is CSAIVSENIQYF. The CDR3 DNA reads TGCAGTGCTATAGTTTCCGAAAACATTCAGTACTTC.

This clonotype was seen a handful of times. The V call is TRBV9, the J call TRBJ2-7, with D perhaps TRBD2 (7 bases). The V gene lost 0 bases and the J gene lost 3 bases, with 16 bases spanning the gap. The CDR3 sequence is 16 residues long. Germline CDR1 is SGDLS and CDR2 is YYNGEE. Here the CDR3 reads CASSVGAGRGIYEQYF. CDR3 DNA sequence: TGTGCCAGCAGCGTAGGTGCAGGGAGGGGGATCTACGAGCAGTACTTC.

This clonotype occurred a few times. This chain uses TRBV20-1 with TRBJ2-6; D is uncertain. The CDR3 is made up of 16 amino acids. Trimming took off 2 bases at V and 4 bases at J, with 15 bases between the two ends. Germline CDR1 and CDR2: DFQATT and SNEGSKA (reference sequence). CDR3 loop: CSARLRSESGANVLTF. CDR3 coding DNA: TGCAGTGCTAGATTAAGGTCTGAGAGCGGGGCCAACGTCCTGACTTTC.

This rearrangement joins TRBV7-3 to TRBJ2-1; D is ambiguous. Germline V gene data show CDR1 as SGHTA and CDR2 as FQGTGA. CDR3 length equals 17 residues. V lost 5 bases and J 6 bases, leaving 23 bases between the germline ends. This chain's CDR3 is CASSPLPEPSTPNEQFF. The DNA of the CDR3 is TGTGCCAGCAGCCCCCTCCCGGAACCCTCTACCCCCAATGAGCAGTTCTTC.

This clonotype was found a few times. The J gene is TRBJ2-1, the V gene TRBV5-1; D may be TRBD1 or TRBD2 (5 bases each). This CDR3 region has 13 residues. V shed 0 bases and J shed 10 bases, with 11 bases lying between them. Looked up from germline, CDR1 is SGHRS and CDR2 is YFSETQ. The CDR3, as DNA: TGCGCCAGCAGCTTGGTTCAATGGGGGGAGCAGTTCTTC. It specifies CASSLVQWGEQFF. Variable domain in full (rest from reference TRBV5-1 and TRBJ2-1): KAGVTQTPRYLIKTRGQQVTLSCSPISGHRSVSWYQQTPGQGLQFLFEYFSETQRNKGNFPGRFSGRQFSNSRSEMNVSTLELGDSALYLCASSLVQWGEQFFGPGTRLTVL.

This CDR3 is CSARGPGPTGLEQYF. DNA of the CDR3: TGCAGTGCTAGAGGGCCGGGACCCACGGGCCTCGAGCAGTACTTC. This chain uses TRBV20-1 with TRBJ2-7; D might be TRBD1 or TRBD2, each matching 5 bases. Germline loops: CDR1 DFQATT, CDR2 SNEGSKA (reference sequence). Trimming removed 1 base at V and 6 bases at J, with 19 bases between. The CDR3 runs to 15 residues.

V usage is TRBV5-1 and J usage is TRBJ2-1, with D possibly TRBD2 on 6 matching bases. This CDR3 is 15 amino acids long. CDR1 is SGHRS, CDR2 YFSETQ, per germline. V dropped 4 bases and J dropped 9 bases, with 20 bases sitting between them. The CDR3 sequence is CASSKQGLGKSEQFF. The DNA of the CDR3 is TGCGCCAGCAGCAAGCAGGGACTCGGGAAGAGTGAGCAGTTCTTC.

The rearrangement links TRBV7-3 to TRBJ2-7, with D possibly TRBD1 on 7 matching bases. Germline V gives CDR1 SGHTA, CDR2 FQGTGA. The CDR3 is 16 amino acids. Between the trimmed V and J ends, which lost 2 bases and 3 bases, there was a span of 17 bases. This chain's CDR3 is CASSLGGSGGDYEQYF. The DNA of the CDR3 is TGTGCCAGCAGCTTAGGGGGGTCAGGGGGTGACTACGAGCAGTACTTC.

This clonotype was seen more than once but under ten times. The chain combines TRBV5-1 with TRBJ2-3, with 12 positions matching TRBD2. Per germline, CDR1 SGHRS and CDR2 YFSETQ. V was pared by 4 bases and J by 1 base, with 7 bases of the junction left unmatched. This CDR3 has 17 residues. The CDR3 DNA follows: TGCGCCAGCAGCACGCGACTAGCGGGAGTAGGCACAGATACGCAGTATTTT. Residues: CASSTRLAGVGTDTQYF.

The chain carries TRBV10-3 and TRBJ2-3; D gene ambiguous. Germline V CDR1 and CDR2: ENHRY, SYGVKD. Deletions cut 3 bases from V and 3 bases from J, with 10 bases between. This CDR3 contains 14 residues. This chain's CDR3 is CAISDKGKTDTQYF. Here the CDR3 DNA reads TGTGCCATCAGTGATAAGGGAAAGACAGATACGCAGTATTTT.

This clonotype came up a few times. J is TRBJ2-4 and V is TRBV11-3; D might be TRBD1 or TRBD2, each matching 5 bases. Germline V CDR1 and CDR2: SGHNT, YENEEA. The CDR3 has 16 residues. Between the trimmed V and J ends, which lost 5 bases and 0 bases, there was a span of 14 bases. CDR3 nucleotide sequence: TGTGCCAGCAGCCAAACCGGGGCCCTAGCCAAAAACATTCAGTACTTC. Residues: CASSQTGALAKNIQYF.

This clonotype was picked up one time. This chain connects TRBV7-6 to TRBJ1-1; 9 bases agree with TRBD1. J gave up 6 bases and V 0 bases, and 8 bases lay outside the gene matches. CDR3 length: 16 residues. Germline assignment: CDR1 SGHVS and CDR2 FNYEAQ. DNA for the CDR3: TGTGCCAGCAGCTTAGCGCCCTTGGGACAGGGACCTGAAGCTTTCTTT. The encoded protein is CASSLAPLGQGPEAFF.

The V and J genes are TRBV12-3 or TRBV12-4 and TRBJ1-2; a weak D match, TRBD1 (6 bases). Trimming removed 6 bases from V and 4 bases from J, with 15 bases in between. The CDR3 has 14 amino acids. The CDR3 here is CASSGGGGPYGYTF. The DNA of the CDR3 is TGTGCCAGCAGCGGGGGAGGGGGGCCCTATGGCTACACCTTC.

The rearrangement uses TRBV7-9 and TRBJ1-2; D remains ambiguous. Germline values: CDR1 SEHNR, CDR2 FQNEAQ (reference sequence). CDR3 size: 16 residues. The V and J ends lost 3 bases and 0 bases respectively, with 14 bases between them. This CDR3 is CASSFGTERANYGYTF. The CDR3 DNA follows: TGTGCCAGCAGCTTCGGTACCGAGAGAGCTAACTATGGCTACACCTTC.

This rearrangement joins TRBV20-1 to TRBJ2-3, with 10 bases that match TRBD2. Germline V gene lookup returns CDR1 DFQATT and CDR2 SNEGSKA (reference sequence). There are 18 residues in the CDR3. V lost 6 bases, J lost 0 bases, and 15 bases stayed unmatched. The CDR3 here is CSASLSGRAVSSTDTQYF. As DNA, the CDR3 is TGCAGTGCCTCACTAAGCGGGAGGGCCGTTTCTAGCACAGATACGCAGTATTTT.

This clonotype was counted a single time. This clone may be a read error of a much larger clone one base away. In nucleotides, the CDR3 is TGTGCCACCAGCAGAGAAGGGACTAACGCGGGCGAGCAGTTCTTC. Translation gives CATSREGTNAGEQFF. V gene TRBV15 combines with J gene TRBJ2-1, with 7 bases matching TRBD2. This CDR3 is 15 amino acids long. The V gene end was trimmed by 0 bases and the J gene end by 10 bases; junction bases not matched to a gene: 9. Germline V gene lookup returns CDR1 LNHNV and CDR2 YYDKDF (reference sequence).

With regard to this clonotype: At one boundary the junction diverges from the germline segment, which might be a read error. The chain recombines TRBV9 with TRBJ2-7, with 8 bases lining up with TRBD1. The CDR3 consists of 12 residues. The germline V gene encodes CDR1 SGDLS and CDR2 YYNGEE. The CDR3 DNA follows: TGTGCCGGCAGCACGACAGGGGACGAGCAGTACTTC. This sequence encodes CAGSTTGDEQYF.

The V gene is TRBV4-3, the J gene TRBJ2-1, with a possible D match to TRBD1 (8 bases). Per germline, CDR1 LGHNA and CDR2 YSLEER. The CDR3 is made up of 16 amino acids. V was clipped by 3 bases and J by 8 bases, with 20 bases between them. CDR3: CASSQATDRAGDEQFF. CDR3 bases: TGCGCCAGCAGCCAGGCCACGGACAGGGCGGGGGATGAGCAGTTCTTC.